The rows below give T cell receptor beta chains drawn from one sample of a study of control samples from healthy donors and cancer patients. The protocol was immunoSEQ multiplex PCR, while the TCRdb copy is restricted to in-frame clones and leaves out a portion. The sample records roughly 89,000 clones, around 91% being singletons. Specimen: blood. These receptors were collected from a man aged 50 to 59 in good health. The CDR3 runs from the conserved cysteine through the conserved F or W. The order of the fields is V gene, CDR3 length, clone size, D gene, J gene, CDR3 DNA, CDR3 protein. The D gene is left open where the match is weak. Some rows mark clone size as missing; the rest say once, few, many or name a class of expanded clone.

TRBV30,15,NA,TRBD2,TRBJ2-1,TGTGCCTGGAGTGGGGCTAGCGGGGGGGCGAGTGAGCAGTTCTTC,CAWSGASGGASEQFF
TRBV7-8,15,NA,NA,TRBJ1-4,TGTGCCAGCAGTTGGACCGGGACGCAGAATGAAAAACTGTTTTTT,CASSWTGTQNEKLFF
TRBV5-1,17,NA,NA,TRBJ2-5,TGCGCCAGCAGCCCGAGGCGCAGTTTAAGTTCCCAAGAGACCCAGTACTTC,CASSPRRSLSSQETQYF
TRBV19,15,NA,NA,TRBJ1-2,TGTGCCAGTAGTCTAGGGGCAGGGAACGAATATGGCTACACCTTC,CASSLGAGNEYGYTF
TRBV7-9,14,NA,NA,TRBJ2-3,TGTGCCAGCAGCGTAGGCGTAGCCACAGATACGCAGTATTTT,CASSVGVATDTQYF
TRBV7-2,17,NA,NA,TRBJ1-3,TGTGCCAGCAGCTTAGGTCTCCCCCGTAGCTCTGGAAACACCATATATTTT,CASSLGLPRSSGNTIYF
TRBV5-1,14,NA,TRBD1,TRBJ1-2,TGCGCCAGCAGCTTGGTGTCGGGGGACAGAGGCTACACCTTC,CASSLVSGDRGYTF
TRBV5-4,13,NA,NA,TRBJ2-3,TGTGCCAGCAGCTTGCTTTCAACAGATACGCAGTATTTT,CASSLLSTDTQYF
TRBV6-5,14,NA,TRBD1,TRBJ1-3,TGTGCCAGCATAAGACAGGGAGGTGGAAACACCATATATTTT,CASIRQGGGNTIYF
TRBV30,12,NA,NA,TRBJ1-2,TGTGCCTGGAGTGATCTTAGCTATGGCTACACCTTC,CAWSDLSYGYTF
TRBV10-2,13,NA,NA,TRBJ1-2,TGCGCCAGCAGTGAGAAGCCAGACTATGGCTACACCTTC,CASSEKPDYGYTF
TRBV5-6,15,NA,NA,TRBJ1-2,TGTGCCAGCAGCTTGGGGCAGGGGAGAGGGGCTGGCTACACCTTC,CASSLGQGRGAGYTF
TRBV4-1,18,NA,NA,TRBJ2-3,TGCGCCAGCAGCCAAGATTTACCGGCGGGGGCCGTAACAGATACGCAGTATTTT,CASSQDLPAGAVTDTQYF
TRBV30,13,NA,TRBD1,TRBJ2-2,TGTGCCTGGGGACAGGGAAGCACCGGGGAGCTGTTTTTT,CAWGQGSTGELFF
TRBV18,15,NA,TRBD1,TRBJ1-3,TGTGCCAGCTCACCAAGCCGACAGGGGGGAAACACCATATATTTT,CASSPSRQGGNTIYF
TRBV18,13,NA,NA,TRBJ1-1,TGTGCCAGCTCACCACGCCAAGAGGCTGAAGCTTTCTTT,CASSPRQEAEAFF
TRBV29-1,11,NA,NA,TRBJ1-1,TGCAGCGCCGGAGCGAACACTGAAGCTTTCTTT,CSAGANTEAFF
TRBV6-1,15,NA,TRBD2,TRBJ2-3,TGTGCCAGCAGTGAAGAGACTAGCGGGGGTGGGACGCAGTATTTT,CASSEETSGGGTQYF
TRBV14,16,NA,NA,TRBJ1-1,TGTGCCAGCATCTCAAACCTCAGGGTTTGGGAGGCTGAAGCTTTCTTT,CASISNLRVWEAEAFF
TRBV7-7,14,NA,NA,TRBJ2-2,TGTGCCAGCAGCTTAGCAGGCAGTACCGGGGAGCTGTTTTTT,CASSLAGSTGELFF
TRBV5-6,15,NA,TRBD1,TRBJ1-5,TGTGCCAGCAGCTTTTCCGGGACAGGGAATCAGCCCCAGCATTTT,CASSFSGTGNQPQHF
TRBV18,13,NA,NA,TRBJ1-1,TGTGCCAGCTCACCCCTAGGGGACACTGAAGCTTTCTTT,CASSPLGDTEAFF
TRBV19,16,NA,TRBD1,TRBJ1-4,TGTGCCAGTAGTATAGTACAGGGGGCGCGGTTTGAAAAACTGTTTTTT,CASSIVQGARFEKLFF
TRBV12-3/TRBV12-4,13,NA,NA,TRBJ1-1,TGTGCCAGCAGTTTAAGGGGGAACACTGAAGCTTTCTTT,CASSLRGNTEAFF
TRBV5-1,13,NA,NA,TRBJ2-5,TGCGCCAGCAGCTATACCACCCAAGAGACCCAGTACTTC,CASSYTTQETQYF
TRBV14,15,NA,NA,TRBJ1-2,TGTGCCAGCAGCCAGAGGAGCAGGGCAGGCGATGGCTACACCTTC,CASSQRSRAGDGYTF
TRBV7-2,12,NA,NA,TRBJ2-5,TGTGCCAGCAGCTGGGGGGAGGAGACCCAGTACTTC,CASSWGEETQYF
TRBV3-1/TRBV3-2,13,once,TRBD1,TRBJ2-2,TGTGCCAGAGAGACAGGGGTCACCGGGGAGCTGTTTTTT,CARETGVTGELFF